This T cell receptor beta chain stems from a study of T cells of healthy individuals. From the 5' RACE reads, TCRdb called clonotypes with MiXCR, one entry per CDR3 protein. The sample holds roughly 87,000 distinct CDR3 sequences, about 16% seen once. V lost 4 bases and J lost 2, with 18 bases in between. The CDR3 is made up of 17 amino acids. From germline, CDR1 is LGHNA and CDR2 YSLEER. There are a few counts of this clonotype. The sequence derives from a human donor in good health. The chain carries TRBV4-3 and TRBJ2-1; D uncertain. The CDR3 protein is CASSPTAVRGPYNEQFF. The CDR3 nucleotides read TGCGCCAGCAGCCCAACGGCGGTTCGCGGCCCCTACAATGAGCAGTTCTTC.